These 16 T cell receptor beta chains came from one sample sequenced in a study of cytomegalovirus exposure and HLA in healthy donors. In the PCR, 60 Vbeta and 13 Jbeta primers were used. Repertoires were generated with immunoSEQ multiplex PCR, while TCRdb's copy carries only in-frame clones and drops some. The sample yields about 180,000 clones, approximately 80% seen once. Sequenced sample: PBMCs. These receptors all come from a girl under 10 years old in good health and CMV-seropositive.

The chain employs TRBV5-1 and TRBJ1-1, with TRBD1 matching over 7 bases. Germline V gene data show CDR1 as SGHRS and CDR2 as YFSETQ. CDR3 length: 15 amino acids. The J segment lost 1 base and the V segment lost 0 bases, leaving 3 bases of the junction unmatched. The CDR3 is CASSLEGDRNTEAFF. The DNA of the CDR3 is TGCGCCAGCAGCTTGGAGGGGGACAGGAACACTGAAGCTTTCTTT.

Concerning this clone: Distinct nucleotide sequences in the sample also encode this CDR3. This sequence joins TRBV5-1 and TRBJ2-7; TRBD1 matches 9 bases. Germline lookup yields CDR1 SGHRS and CDR2 YFSETQ. The J segment lost 3 bases and the V segment lost 2 bases, leaving 3 bases of the junction unmatched. This CDR3 is built from 14 residues. CDR3 amino acids: CASSLGQGIYEQYF. CDR3 DNA sequence: TGCGCCAGCAGCTTAGGACAGGGGATCTACGAGCAGTACTTC.

The gene calls are TRBV6-6 and TRBJ1-2; TRBD1 might be the D (6 bases). Germline CDR1 MNHNY, CDR2 SVGAGI (reference sequence). V was pared by 2 bases and J by 8 bases, with 12 bases between. The CDR3 covers 13 residues. CDR3 sequence: CASSYQNRDGYTF. As DNA, the CDR3 is TGTGCCAGCAGTTACCAAAACAGGGACGGCTACACCTTC.

V usage is TRBV6-5 and J usage is TRBJ1-3; D uncertain. This CDR3 contains 15 residues. Germline lookup yields CDR1 MNHEY and CDR2 SVGAGI. Deletions cut 6 bases from V and 0 bases from J, with 12 bases between. CDR3 in DNA: TGTGCCAGCAGCCCTCCGGAGTACTCTGGAAACACCATATATTTT. Protein product: CASSPPEYSGNTIYF.

The chain employs TRBV6-1 and TRBJ2-1; 7 bases match TRBD1. J lost 15 bases, V lost 6 bases, and 17 bases had no gene match. Looked up from germline, CDR1 is MNHNS and CDR2 is SASEGT. The CDR3 spans 14 residues. The CDR3 bases are TGTGCCAGCAGCCCCCAGACCTCGGACAGGCGGCTGTTCTTC. Its protein is CASSPQTSDRRLFF.

The rearrangement uses TRBV5-6 and TRBJ1-1; the D gene is possibly TRBD1 (5 bases). CDR3 length: 14 amino acids. Germline V lookup: CDR1 SGHDT, CDR2 YYEEEE. Trimming shortened V by 0 bases and J by 2 bases, and 8 bases separated the two germline ends. CDR3 sequence reads: CASSLARVNTEAFF. The CDR3 DNA is TGTGCCAGCAGCTTGGCCAGGGTAAACACTGAAGCTTTCTTT.

This chain uses TRBV15 with TRBJ2-3, with 10 positions matching TRBD2. The CDR3 runs to 20 residues. In germline, CDR1 is LNHNV, CDR2 YYDKDF (reference sequence). With V trimmed by 0 bases and J by 0 bases, 12 bases remained unmatched. CDR3 DNA: TGTGCCACCAGCAGAGAACCCCTGGGACTAGCGTACTCTAGCACAGATACGCAGTATTTT. Its translation: CATSREPLGLAYSSTDTQYF.

The chain links TRBV5-6 to TRBJ1-1; D is possibly TRBD1 (5 bases). The V and J ends lost 0 bases and 5 bases respectively, with 17 bases between them. Germline V gene data show CDR1 as SGHDT and CDR2 as YYEEEE. The CDR3 is 16 amino acids. The CDR3 DNA sequence: TGTGCCAGCAGCTTGGTTTTGTCCAGGGCGGGGACTGAAGCTTTCTTT. This sequence encodes CASSLVLSRAGTEAFF. Full variable domain (rest looked up from reference TRBV5-6 and TRBJ1-1): DAGVTQSPTHLIKTRGQQVTLRCSPKSGHDTVSWYQQALGQGPQFIFQYYEEEERQRGNFPDRFSGHQFPNYSSELNVNALLLGDSALYLCASSLVLSRAGTEAFFGQGTRLTVV.

The chain uses TRBV27 and TRBJ2-3; 7 bases match TRBD1. The germline CDR1 and CDR2 sequences are MNHEY and SMNVEV (reference sequence). Losses at the gene ends were 8 bases for V and 2 bases for J; bases not matched to a gene: 4. This CDR3 spans 13 amino acids. CDR3 region: CASAGQVTDTQYF. The CDR3, as DNA: TGTGCCAGCGCCGGACAGGTCACAGATACGCAGTATTTT.

The chain uses TRBV27 and TRBJ2-3, with 8 bases that match TRBD2. Germline CDR1 reads MNHEY; CDR2 reads SMNVEV (reference sequence). The CDR3 loop spans 15 amino acids. V lost 6 bases and J lost 1; bases outside the gene matches: 6. In DNA, the CDR3 is TGTGCCAGCAGATCGGTAGCGGGACGCACAGATACGCAGTATTTT. It specifies CASRSVAGRTDTQYF.

This clone was recorded a few times. This chain connects TRBV25-1 to TRBJ1-6; 8 positions agree with TRBD1. J gave up 8 bases and V 5 bases, and 5 bases lay outside the gene matches. The CDR3 extends over 14 amino acids. CDR1 is MGHDK and CDR2 is SYGVNS in the germline V gene. This chain's CDR3 is CASSLQGAHSPLHF. The CDR3 nucleotides read TGTGCCAGCAGTCTCCAGGGGGCGCATTCACCCCTCCACTTT.

The chain links TRBV5-4 to TRBJ2-5, with 7 bases identical to TRBD1. The CDR3 length is 15 residues. Trimming cost V 0 bases and J 4 bases; bases outside gene matches: 6. Germline CDR1 reads SGHNT; CDR2 reads YYREEE (reference sequence). The CDR3 DNA reads as TGTGCCAGCAGCTTGGCAGGGGGTTTGGGAGAGACCCAGTACTTC. It translates to CASSLAGGLGETQYF.

The chain joins TRBV6-5 to TRBJ2-6; D gene unclear. Germline V gene sequence: CDR1 MNHEY, CDR2 SVGAGI. The CDR3 extends over 15 amino acids. V dropped 5 bases and J dropped 2 bases, with 10 bases sitting between them. CDR3 protein: CASSPQVTGANVLTF. CDR3 DNA: TGTGCCAGCAGTCCCCAGGTGACTGGGGCCAACGTCCTGACTTTC.

This clone was found once. The V gene is TRBV5-1, the J gene TRBJ1-1, with 7 bases aligning to TRBD1. Looked up from germline, CDR1 is SGHRS and CDR2 is YFSETQ. V shed 6 bases and J 5 bases; nucleotides not matched to a gene: 7. The CDR3 has 13 amino acids. CDR3 sequence: CASMRDRETEAFF. DNA of the CDR3: TGCGCCAGCATGAGAGACAGGGAGACTGAAGCTTTCTTT.

The chain recombines TRBV11-3 with TRBJ1-5; maybe TRBD1 (6 bases). Per germline, CDR1 SGHNT and CDR2 YENEEA. Trimming took 5 bases from V and 5 from J, leaving 25 bases between them. CDR3 length: 18 amino acids. The CDR3 DNA follows: TGTGCCAGCAGCGCTCGTCAAAACTCGAGGGGGATGCATCAGCCCCAGCATTTT. Translated: CASSARQNSRGMHQPQHF.

This clone has at least ten counts. The chain recombines TRBV25-1 with TRBJ2-1; TRBD1 might be the D (5 bases). V was clipped by 3 bases and J by 9 bases, with 21 bases between them. Germline CDR1 MGHDK, CDR2 SYGVNS. The CDR3 has 16 residues. The CDR3 reads CASSDDGYASQGEQFF. The CDR3 coding sequence is TGTGCCAGCAGTGATGACGGCTATGCTTCCCAGGGTGAGCAGTTCTTC.